One and the same sample provided the 9 T cell receptor beta chains below, sequenced in a study of T cell repertoires in cytomegalovirus infection. Antigen specificity for these receptors is unknown. MiXCR was run by TCRdb on the reads, yielding one entry per CDR3 protein. This sample has a few hundred thousand distinct CDR3 sequences, with about 44% found just once. This sample comprised cultured PBMCs, obtained from culture after CMV antigen stimulation. The receptors originated from a human donor in good health (CMV status not recorded). Some clones in this sample may be carry-over from other donors' samples.

The chain joins TRBV7-2 to TRBJ2-2; TRBD1 might be the D (5 bases). Per the germline V gene, CDR1 is SGHTA and CDR2 is FQGNSA. The CDR3 loop spans 14 amino acids. V lost 2 bases and J 5 bases, leaving 9 bases between the germline ends. The CDR3 sequence is CASSLPGLTGELFF. The CDR3 DNA is TGTGCCAGCAGCTTACCAGGGTTAACCGGGGAGCTGTTTTTT.

The table lists this clonotype with a few counts. The gene calls are TRBV6-1 and TRBJ1-1; D call uncertain. Germline V gene lookup returns CDR1 MNHNS and CDR2 SASEGT. The length of the CDR3 is 15 residues. V lost 2 bases to trimming and J lost 4 bases, with 14 bases between them. The CDR3 nucleotides are TGTGCCAGCAGTGAATCGTCCTTGAGGATCACTGAAGCTTTCTTT. Protein product: CASSESSLRITEAFF.

V usage is TRBV18 and J usage is TRBJ1-1; D is unclear. The germline V and J ends were trimmed by 6 bases and 4 bases, with 12 bases remaining between them. CDR3 length equals 13 residues. Germline loops: CDR1 KGHSH, CDR2 LQKENI. CDR3 sequence reads: CASSPVSVTEAFF. DNA for the CDR3: TGTGCCAGCTCCCCGGTTTCGGTCACTGAAGCTTTCTTT.

A few counts support this clonotype. This chain links TRBV6-1 with TRBJ1-6, with D perhaps TRBD1 (6 bases). The CDR3 runs to 15 residues. V lost 6 bases to trimming and J lost 8 bases, with 17 bases between them. The germline CDR1 and CDR2 sequences are MNHNS and SASEGT. The CDR3 coding sequence is TGTGCCAGCAGCGCGTACAGGGTTGGGGATTCACCCCTCCACTTT. Amino acid sequence: CASSAYRVGDSPLHF.

The CDR3 sequence: CSARDRGQPQHF. CDR3 DNA: TGCAGTGCTAGAGATAGGGGGCAGCCCCAGCATTTT. V usage is TRBV20-1 and J usage is TRBJ1-5, with a weak D call TRBD1 (6 bases). The V end was cut by 0 bases, the J end by 7 bases, with 7 bases between. The germline gives CDR1 DFQATT, CDR2 SNEGSKA (reference sequence). The CDR3 has 12 amino acids.

The V and J genes are TRBV18 and TRBJ2-1; the D gene is possibly TRBD2 (6 bases). This CDR3 is built from 13 residues. CDR1 KGHSH and CDR2 LQKENI come from the germline V gene. V lost 3 bases and J 10 bases, leaving 13 bases between the germline ends. The DNA for the CDR3 is TGTGCCAGCTCACCTAATGAGGGAGGAGAGCAGTTCTTC. Amino acid sequence: CASSPNEGGEQFF.

This chain connects TRBV24-1 to TRBJ2-2, with D perhaps TRBD1 (6 bases). CDR1 KGHDR and CDR2 SFDVKD come from the germline V gene. Trimming removed 6 bases from V and 4 bases from J, with 11 bases in between. CDR3 length: 14 residues. The CDR3 coding sequence is TGTGCCACCAGTCCTACAGGGAGCACCGGGGAGCTGTTTTTT. Amino acids: CATSPTGSTGELFF.

The chain couples TRBV24-1 to TRBJ2-2; a possible D gene is TRBD2 (5 bases). The germline V gene has CDR1 KGHDR and CDR2 SFDVKD. Trimming pared 8 bases from V and 4 bases from J, leaving 16 bases between. The CDR3 loop spans 15 amino acids. This CDR3 reads CATIPRRAGTGELFF. Written as DNA, the CDR3 is TGTGCCACCATCCCGAGGCGGGCCGGCACCGGGGAGCTGTTTTTT.

This clonotype came up a few times. The V and J genes are TRBV28 and TRBJ2-7; TRBD1 is a possible D gene (5 bases). Trimming stripped 5 bases from V and 0 bases from J, with 8 bases between. The CDR3 loop spans 13 amino acids. The germline gives CDR1 MDHEN, CDR2 SYDVKM. The CDR3 sequence is CASSTTGSYEQYF. The CDR3 DNA sequence: TGTGCCAGCAGTACTACAGGCTCCTACGAGCAGTACTTC.